The T cell receptor beta chain described here comes from a study of response to subunit inactivated influenza vaccine. TCRdb processed the RT-PCR reads anew with MiXCR; each CDR3 protein has one entry. Of around 600,000 distinct CDR3 sequences listed, about 11% are singletons. CDR3 length: 14 amino acids. Trimming cost V 4 bases and J 1 base, with 10 bases left between them. Germline V CDR1 and CDR2: ENHRY, SYGVKD. This clonotype was seen a handful of times. These data also featured in a second study, about T cells expressing NK-cell markers. That work states: UMIs were included in TCR beta cDNA generated by 5'RACE template switching. One of the eight sequenced donors was seronegative, whereas the other seven were HCMV-seropositive.

The V gene is TRBV10-3, the J gene TRBJ2-5; TRBD1 might be the D (6 bases). The source is a man aged 45 to 65 who received an inactivated influenza vaccine. Sequenced material: PBMCs from blood, taken on the day of vaccination. The CDR3 nucleotides are TGTGCCATCAGTGGGCCGACAGGCCAAGAGACCCAGTACTTC. Translation gives CAISGPTGQETQYF.